These 10 T cell receptor beta chains came from one sample sequenced in a study of T cells in localized non-small cell lung cancer. Sequencing was performed with immunoSEQ multiplex PCR; in TCRdb, only in-frame clones are kept and a portion is missing. The table lists 25,000 to 30,000 clones, around 90% of them singletons. Material: peripheral blood, obtained before any cancer treatment. These receptors all stem from a woman between 18 and 49 years old with stage I lung adenocarcinoma.

This clone was detected only once. This chain uses TRBV28 with TRBJ1-2; D gene ambiguous. Germline values: CDR1 MDHEN, CDR2 SYDVKM. V was shortened by 1 base and J by 8 bases, with 11 bases between the two germline ends. The length of the CDR3 is 13 residues. CDR3: CASSLYRGYGYTF. The CDR3 nucleotides are TGTGCCAGCAGTTTATACAGAGGGTACGGCTACACCTTC.

The V call is TRBV29-1, the J call TRBJ1-1, with a tentative D call TRBD1 (6 bases). Germline V CDR1 and CDR2: SQVTM, ANQGSEA. The CDR3 totals 15 residues. Trimming pared 0 bases from V and 3 bases from J, leaving 14 bases between. The CDR3 nucleotides are TGCAGCGTTGAAGACCGTTTGGGGGCGGACACTGAAGCTTTCTTT. Translating it yields CSVEDRLGADTEAFF.

The J gene is TRBJ2-5, the V gene TRBV25-1; the match to TRBD2 covers 7 bases. V gave up 1 base and J gave up 1 base; unmatched junction bases: 9. The CDR3 is 17 amino acids. The V gene's germline CDR1 is MGHDK and CDR2 SYGVNS. Here the CDR3 reads CASSESRGSGSQETQYF. The CDR3, as DNA: TGTGCCAGCAGTGAATCTCGGGGTAGCGGGTCCCAAGAGACCCAGTACTTC.

This chain connects TRBV10-2 to TRBJ2-1; 11 positions match TRBD2. V lost 3 bases to trimming and J lost 1 base; unmatched junction nucleotides: 5. Germline V lookup: CDR1 WSHSY, CDR2 SAAADI. The CDR3 extends over 17 amino acids. CDR3 DNA: TGCGCCAGCAGTGATGGTAGCGGGAGGGCGTCCTACAATGAGCAGTTCTTC. Its protein product is CASSDGSGRASYNEQFF.

The chain carries TRBV18 and TRBJ2-2; 8 bases align to TRBD1. Germline lookup yields CDR1 KGHSH and CDR2 LQKENI. V lost 5 bases and J lost 5; bases outside the gene matches: 7. The CDR3 contains 15 residues. CDR3 bases: TGTGCCAGCTCAACCGGGACAGGACTGACCGGGGAGCTGTTTTTT. It codes for CASSTGTGLTGELFF.

This chain links TRBV7-9 with TRBJ2-7, with TRBD2 matching 8 bases. After removal of 1 base from V and 8 bases from J, the junction contained 10 bases not matched to a gene. Germline V gene sequence: CDR1 SEHNR, CDR2 FQNEAQ (reference sequence). The CDR3 is 15 amino acids. In DNA form, the CDR3 reads TGTGCCAGCAGCTTAGGTGCGGGAGGAGAGTTGAAGCAGTACTTC. Protein product: CASSLGAGGELKQYF. Using reference TRBV7-9 and TRBJ2-7 for the parts outside the CDR3, the full variable domain is DTGVSQNPRHKITKRGQNVTFRCDPISEHNRLYWYRQTLGQGPEFLTYFQNEAQLEKSRLLSDRFSAERPKGSFSTLEIQRTEQGDSAMYLCASSLGAGGELKQYFGPGTRLTVT.

The chain uses TRBV4-1 and TRBJ2-7, with 7 bases identical to TRBD2. In germline, CDR1 is MGHRA, CDR2 YSYEKL. The length of the CDR3 is 18 residues. V shed 1 base and J 3 bases; nucleotides not matched to a gene: 15. CDR3 region: CASSQAPTDGRPLYEQYF. The CDR3 DNA follows: TGCGCCAGCAGCCAAGCCCCTACGGACGGGAGGCCCCTCTACGAGCAGTACTTC.

This chain connects TRBV6-5 to TRBJ2-6; a possible D gene is TRBD1 (6 bases). The CDR3 contains 16 residues. Trimming took off 2 bases at V and 4 bases at J, with 12 bases between the two ends. CDR1 and CDR2 from the germline V gene are MNHEY and SVGAGI. The CDR3 sequence is CASSYDTGLGANVLTF. In nucleotides, the CDR3 is TGTGCCAGCAGTTACGATACAGGGTTAGGGGCCAACGTCCTGACTTTC.

This chain connects TRBV4-3 to TRBJ1-5; 7 nucleotides match TRBD1. Per germline, CDR1 LGHNA and CDR2 YSLEER. Trimming removed 0 bases from V and 4 bases from J; junction bases left unmatched: 6. The CDR3 consists of 16 residues. CDR3 loop: CASSQDSTGLNQPQHF. The CDR3 DNA reads as TGCGCCAGCAGCCAAGACTCGACAGGGTTGAATCAGCCCCAGCATTTT.

The genes are TRBV1 and TRBJ1-5. TRBV1 is annotated as a pseudogene. The CDR3 length is 15 residues. CDR3 in amino acids: CTSSQDWDGNQPQHF. The CDR3 DNA is TGCACCAGCAGCCAAGATTGGGACGGGAATCAGCCCCAGCATTTT.